A selection of T cell receptor beta chains follows, all from one sample in a study of ipilimumab plus nivolumab after autologous stem cell transplantation. Only in-frame clones appear in the TCRdb table, and some are missing; sequencing was by immunoSEQ multiplex PCR. Counted here are around 84,000 clones, over 80% occurring once; the ten biggest clones make up roughly 2.2%. Specimen: PBMCs, collected in a trial of ipilimumab plus nivolumab as post-transplant consolidation. The receptor source for this set is a male donor with diffuse large B-cell lymphoma. Both conserved end residues are part of each CDR3. The D gene is left open where the match is weak. Only some rows state a clone size, as once, few, many or a class for expanded clones.

many,TRBV4-1,NA,TRBJ1-1,CASSLGLRGTEAFF,TGCGCCAGCAGCCTCGGACTCCGTGGCACTGAAGCTTTCTTT
NA,TRBV28,NA,TRBJ2-5,CASSSTSSGEAGRQETQYF,TGTGCCAGCAGTTCAACCAGCTCGGGGGAGGCGGGGCGACAAGAGACCCAGTACTTC
NA,TRBV4-3,TRBD1,TRBJ1-3,CASSQGGGYFSGNTIYF,TGCGCCAGCAGTCAGGGGGGCGGTTATTTCTCTGGAAACACCATATATTTT
NA,TRBV6-5,NA,TRBJ1-2,CASSYSPTGGYGYTF,TGTGCCAGCAGTTACTCTCCCACGGGAGGCTATGGCTACACCTTC
few,TRBV6-5,NA,TRBJ2-7,CASSYLDRRGEQYF,TGTGCCAGCAGTTACCTGGACAGGAGGGGTGAGCAGTACTTC
NA,TRBV30,NA,TRBJ2-7,CAWNLGYYEQYF,TGTGCCTGGAACCTGGGGTATTACGAGCAGTACTTC
NA,TRBV5-1,TRBD2,TRBJ2-2,CASSLLSSGGQNTGELFF,TGCGCCAGCAGCTTGCTGTCTAGCGGGGGGCAGAACACCGGGGAGCTGTTTTTT
once,TRBV30,NA,TRBJ1-3,CARGHPSSGNTIYF,TGTGCAAGAGGGCACCCGAGCTCTGGAAACACCATTTATTTT
NA,TRBV7-3,TRBD1,TRBJ1-1,CASSLQGANTEAFF,TGTGCCAGCAGCCTACAGGGGGCGAACACTGAAGCTTTCTTT
NA,TRBV7-8,TRBD1,TRBJ1-2,CASSLVAGGEYGYTF,TGTGCCAGCAGCTTAGTAGCAGGGGGCGAGTATGGCTACACCTTC
NA,TRBV9,NA,TRBJ2-3,CASSVGLTSTDTQYF,TGTGCCAGCAGCGTAGGCCTAACTAGCACAGATACGCAGTATTTT
NA,TRBV4-1,TRBD2,TRBJ2-1,CASSQTGGGALEQFF,TGCGCCAGCAGCCAGACTGGGGGAGGGGCTCTTGAGCAGTTCTTC
NA,TRBV5-1,NA,TRBJ2-3,CASSSSFTDTQYF,TGCGCCAGCAGCTCCTCATTTACAGATACGCAGTATTTT